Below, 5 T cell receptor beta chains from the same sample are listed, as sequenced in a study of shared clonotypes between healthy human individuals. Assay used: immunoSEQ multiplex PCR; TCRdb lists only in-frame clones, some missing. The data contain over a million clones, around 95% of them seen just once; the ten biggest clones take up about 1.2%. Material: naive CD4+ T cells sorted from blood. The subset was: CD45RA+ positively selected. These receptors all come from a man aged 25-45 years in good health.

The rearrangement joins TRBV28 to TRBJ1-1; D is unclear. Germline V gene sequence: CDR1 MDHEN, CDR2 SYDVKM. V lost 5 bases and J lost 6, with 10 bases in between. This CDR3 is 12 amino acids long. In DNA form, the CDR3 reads TGTGCCAGCAGTCCCTCTTGGGCTGAAGCTTTCTTT. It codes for CASSPSWAEAFF.

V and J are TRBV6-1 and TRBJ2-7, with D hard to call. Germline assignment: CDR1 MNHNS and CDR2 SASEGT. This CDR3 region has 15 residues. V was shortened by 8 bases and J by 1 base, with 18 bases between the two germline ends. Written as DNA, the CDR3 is TGTGCCAGCCACAAACCCATCATCTCATCCTACGAGCAGTACTTC. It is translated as CASHKPIISSYEQYF.

The CDR3 DNA sequence: TGTGCCAGCAGCCTAACTGGACTCCCCGGGTCTGGCTACACCTTC. Translating it yields CASSLTGLPGSGYTF. This sequence joins TRBV7-8 and TRBJ1-2; D remains unclear. Germline V gives CDR1 SGHVS, CDR2 FQNEAQ. V lost 5 bases to trimming and J lost 7 bases, with 20 bases between them. The CDR3 runs to 15 residues. Filled out from reference TRBV7-8 and TRBJ1-2, the complete variable domain reads GAGVSQSPRYKVAKRGQDVALRCDPISGHVSLFWYQQALGQGPEFLTYFQNEAQLDKSGLPSDRFFAERPEGSVSTLKIQRTQQEDSAVYLCASSLTGLPGSGYTFGSGTRLTVV.

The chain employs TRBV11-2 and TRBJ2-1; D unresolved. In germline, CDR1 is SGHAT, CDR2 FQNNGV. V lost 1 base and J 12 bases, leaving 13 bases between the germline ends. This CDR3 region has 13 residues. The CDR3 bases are TGTGCCAGCAGCTTAGTGTACGCGGTCGTGCAGTTCTTC. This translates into CASSLVYAVVQFF. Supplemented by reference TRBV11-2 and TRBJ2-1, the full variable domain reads EAGVAQSPRYKIIEKRQSVAFWCNPISGHATLYWYQQILGQGPKLLIQFQNNGVVDDSQLPKDRFSAERLKGVDSTLKIQPAKLEDSAVYLCASSLVYAVVQFFGPGTRLTVL.

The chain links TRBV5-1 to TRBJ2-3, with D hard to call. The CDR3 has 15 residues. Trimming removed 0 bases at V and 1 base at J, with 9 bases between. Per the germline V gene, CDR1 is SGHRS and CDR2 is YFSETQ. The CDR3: CASSLGQEGTDTQYF. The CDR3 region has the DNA TGCGCCAGCAGCTTGGGGCAGGAAGGCACAGATACGCAGTATTTT. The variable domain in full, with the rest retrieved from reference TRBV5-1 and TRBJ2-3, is KAGVTQTPRYLIKTRGQQVTLSCSPISGHRSVSWYQQTPGQGLQFLFEYFSETQRNKGNFPGRFSGRQFSNSRSEMNVSTLELGDSALYLCASSLGQEGTDTQYFGPGTRLTVL.